The T cell receptor (beta chain) described here comes from a study of T cell responses to AZD1222 COVID-19 vaccine. TCRdb's copy holds only in-frame clones and misses some; the assay was immunoSEQ multiplex PCR. Of 90,000 or so clones in the sample, approximately 88% were seen once. There are 14 residues in the CDR3. The V gene lost 7 bases and the J gene lost 2 bases, with 13 bases spanning the gap. CDR1 is MNHEY and CDR2 is SVGAGI in the germline V gene. The source material was peripheral blood, sampled on day 0 of AZD1222 vaccination. The chain carries TRBV6-5 and TRBJ2-3; possibly TRBD1 or TRBD2 for D (5 bases each). This TCR was recovered from an adult in good health. CDR3: CASTFRGDTDTQYF. DNA of the CDR3: TGTGCCAGCACCTTCCGGGGCGACACAGATACGCAGTATTTT.